The rows below give T cell receptor beta chains drawn from one sample of a study of radiation and T cells in renal cell carcinoma. Repertoires were generated with immunoSEQ multiplex PCR, while TCRdb's copy carries only in-frame clones and drops some. The sample lists about 150,000 clones, roughly 90% occurring once. The sequencing used blood, collected from a patient whose treatment included radiotherapy and nephrectomy. The receptors originated from a woman aged 45 to 65 with renal cell carcinoma. Each CDR3 is given with its conserved first and last residue. D genes are given only for firm matches. Some rows have no size entry. The others give once, few or many, or a class for an expanded clone.

J,size,V,D,CDR3,DNA
TRBJ1-2,NA,TRBV19,NA,CASSITGHYGYTF,TGTGCCAGTAGTATAACAGGACACTATGGCTACACCTTC
TRBJ1-2,NA,TRBV18,TRBD1,CASSPQAGGANGYTF,TGTGCCAGCTCACCACAGGCAGGGGGCGCAAATGGCTACACCTTC
TRBJ1-1,NA,TRBV6-6,NA,CASSYSGGGNTEAFF,TGTGCCAGCAGTTACTCTGGGGGGGGGAACACTGAAGCTTTCTTT
TRBJ2-7,NA,TRBV5-6,NA,CASSPQLGGFNEQYF,TGTGCCAGCAGCCCCCAGTTAGGGGGTTTTAACGAGCAGTACTTC
TRBJ2-7,NA,TRBV18,TRBD2,CASSPTLAGGPGEQYF,TGTGCCAGCTCACCAACCTTAGCGGGGGGGCCGGGCGAGCAGTACTTC
TRBJ1-1,NA,TRBV5-8,NA,CASSWTTEAFF,TGTGCCAGCAGCTGGACGACTGAAGCTTTCTTT
TRBJ1-2,NA,TRBV7-9,NA,CVAEGSYGYTF,TGTGTAGCGGAAGGTAGCTATGGCTACACCTTC
TRBJ1-1,NA,TRBV11-2,NA,CASSPAPGTEAFF,TGTGCCAGCAGCCCCGCCCCCGGAACTGAAGCTTTCTTT
TRBJ2-4,once,TRBV7-2,NA,CASSSRERGGKNIQYF,TGTGCCAGCAGCTCCCGGGAGAGAGGCGGCAAAAACATTCAGTACTTC
TRBJ2-2,NA,TRBV6-6,NA,CASSPQGHPGELFF,TGTGCCAGCAGTCCCCAGGGACACCCCGGGGAGCTGTTTTTT
TRBJ2-6,NA,TRBV18,TRBD1,CASSPPQGSSGANVLTF,TGTGCCAGCTCACCACCACAGGGGAGCTCTGGGGCCAACGTCCTGACTTTC
TRBJ1-1,few,TRBV18,NA,CASSPPFATNTEAFF,TGTGCCAGCTCACCACCGTTTGCCACGAACACTGAAGCTTTCTTT
TRBJ1-4,NA,TRBV4-1,NA,CASSQVRDRLNEKLFF,TGCGCCAGCAGCCAAGTCAGGGACCGACTTAATGAAAAACTGTTTTTT
TRBJ2-3,NA,TRBV7-2,NA,CASSAGPWEYF,TGTGCCAGCAGCGCGGGACCGTGGGAGTATTTT
TRBJ1-5,NA,TRBV6-5,NA,CASSSTDYQPQHF,TGTGCCAGCAGCTCGACAGACTATCAGCCCCAGCATTTT
TRBJ1-1,NA,TRBV5-1,NA,CASSPPGNEAFF,TGCGCCAGCAGCCCCCCAGGGAATGAAGCTTTCTTT
TRBJ1-3,NA,TRBV10-3,NA,CAIRGDSGFGTIYF,TGTGCCATCAGAGGGGACTCCGGCTTCGGCACCATATATTTT
TRBJ2-3,NA,TRBV4-3,NA,CASSLTYPSTDTQYF,TGCGCCAGCAGCCTCACTTATCCGAGCACAGATACGCAGTATTTT
TRBJ2-2,NA,TRBV7-6,NA,CASSLGIQNTGELFF,TGTGCCAGCAGCTTAGGTATACAGAACACCGGGGAGCTGTTTTTT
TRBJ2-5,NA,TRBV5-1,TRBD2,CASSSSSGGDQETQYF,TGCGCCAGCAGCTCTTCTAGCGGGGGAGACCAAGAGACCCAGTACTTC
TRBJ2-7,NA,TRBV5-4,TRBD2,CASSLGSGGGFYEQYF,TGTGCCAGCAGCTTGGGGTCCGGCGGGGGATTCTACGAGCAGTACTTC
TRBJ2-7,NA,TRBV18,TRBD1,CASSGTAFYEQYF,TGTGCCAGCTCCGGGACAGCTTTCTACGAGCAGTACTTC
TRBJ1-2,NA,TRBV18,TRBD1,CASSPRPGQGASFGYTF,TGTGCCAGCTCACCACGACCGGGACAGGGGGCAAGTTTCGGCTACACCTTC
TRBJ1-6,NA,TRBV7-9,NA,CASSSGPGGDNSPLHF,TGTGCCAGCAGCTCCGGGCCAGGAGGGGATAATTCACCCCTCCACTTT
TRBJ2-1,NA,TRBV5-1,NA,CASSLGGPSSYNEQFF,TGCGCCAGCAGCTTGGGGGGACCGAGCTCCTACAATGAGCAGTTCTTC
TRBJ1-1,NA,TRBV6-1,NA,CASSVTTDTEAFF,TGTGCCAGCAGTGTTACTACCGATACTGAAGCTTTCTTT
TRBJ1-2,NA,TRBV9,NA,CASSVGVQTPRYGYTF,TGTGCCAGCAGCGTAGGGGTGCAGACGCCTCGCTATGGCTACACCTTC
TRBJ2-7,NA,TRBV14,NA,CASSQGGEQYF,TGTGCCAGCAGCCAGGGAGGAGAGCAGTACTTC
TRBJ1-6,NA,TRBV19,NA,CASSRWNNSPLHF,TGTGCCAGTAGTAGGTGGAATAATTCACCCCTCCACTTT
TRBJ2-5,NA,TRBV5-4,TRBD1,CASSRTGTGHETQYF,TGTGCCAGCAGCCGAACCGGGACAGGGCACGAGACCCAGTACTTC
TRBJ1-2,NA,TRBV5-1,NA,CASSFSTNYGYTF,TGCGCCAGCAGCTTCAGCACTAACTATGGCTACACCTTC
TRBJ1-5,NA,TRBV4-1,NA,CASSQEGGQPQHF,TGCGCCAGCAGCCAAGAAGGCGGTCAGCCCCAGCATTTT
TRBJ1-3,once,TRBV9,TRBD1,CASSVVPGGPNTIYF,TGTGCCAGCAGCGTAGTTCCAGGGGGCCCGAACACCATATATTTT
TRBJ1-3,NA,TRBV5-1,NA,CASSLTSGSTGNTIYF,TGCGCCAGCAGCTTAACCTCAGGCTCTACTGGAAACACCATATATTTT
TRBJ2-1,NA,TRBV4-1,TRBD1,CASSPGTGGYNEQFF,TGCGCCAGCAGCCCCGGGACAGGAGGTTACAATGAGCAGTTCTTC
TRBJ1-1,NA,TRBV6-1,NA,CASSSRRENTEAFF,TGTGCCAGCAGTTCCAGACGGGAGAACACTGAAGCTTTCTTT
TRBJ2-5,NA,TRBV14,TRBD2,CASSRGLAGAQETQYF,TGTGCCAGCAGCCGCGGACTAGCGGGGGCCCAAGAGACCCAGTACTTC
TRBJ2-7,NA,TRBV7-6,TRBD1,CASSFTGESSYEQYF,TGTGCCAGCAGCTTCACAGGGGAAAGCTCCTACGAGCAGTACTTC
TRBJ1-6,NA,TRBV2,NA,CASTDAGAVNSPLHF,TGTGCCAGCACGGACGCCGGGGCGGTCAATTCACCCCTCCACTTT
TRBJ2-5,few,TRBV4-1,NA,CASSKRQAQETQYF,TGCGCCAGCAGCAAAAGACAGGCCCAAGAGACCCAGTACTTC
TRBJ1-1,once,TRBV19,NA,CASSIARGETEAFF,TGTGCCAGTAGTATAGCCAGGGGCGAGACTGAAGCTTTCTTT
TRBJ2-1,once,TRBV19,NA,CASSIGLGGEQFF,TGTGCCAGTAGTATAGGACTCGGCGGTGAGCAGTTCTTC
TRBJ1-2,NA,TRBV9,NA,CASSVEANSNYGYTF,TGTGCCAGCAGCGTAGAGGCCAACTCTAACTATGGCTACACCTTC
TRBJ1-3,NA,TRBV4-3,TRBD1,CASSHSGTGPGNTIYF,TGCGCCAGCAGCCACTCCGGGACAGGGCCCGGAAACACCATATATTTT
TRBJ1-1,NA,TRBV6-5,NA,CASSRGWLGDTEAFF,TGTGCCAGCAGCAGGGGTTGGCTTGGGGACACTGAAGCTTTCTTT
TRBJ2-5,NA,TRBV7-2,TRBD1,CASSSQGAQETQYF,TGTGCCAGCAGCTCTCAGGGGGCCCAAGAGACCCAGTACTTC
TRBJ1-2,NA,TRBV6-5,NA,CASSVGGYGYTF,TGTGCCAGCAGTGTCGGGGGCTATGGCTACACCTTC
TRBJ1-2,NA,TRBV19,NA,CASSPGGARFHGYTF,TGTGCCAGTAGTCCGGGGGGTGCCCGGTTTCATGGCTACACCTTC
TRBJ1-1,few,TRBV7-2,NA,CASSLAPGAFF,TGTGCCAGCAGCCTAGCCCCTGGGGCTTTCTTT
TRBJ2-7,NA,TRBV10-3,NA,CAISGLYEQYF,TGTGCCATCAGTGGTTTATACGAGCAGTACTTC
TRBJ1-4,once,TRBV29-1,NA,CSAGREKLFF,TGCAGCGCCGGGAGAGAAAAACTGTTTTTT
TRBJ1-5,NA,TRBV19,NA,CASSNGGTQPQHF,TGTGCCAGTAGTAACGGAGGCACTCAGCCCCAGCATTTT
TRBJ1-1,NA,TRBV5-4,TRBD1,CASSLGQGREAFF,TGTGCCAGCAGCCTGGGACAGGGGCGAGAAGCTTTCTTT
TRBJ2-3,few,TRBV7-8,TRBD2,CASSHPPTSGGVTDTQYF,TGTGCCAGCAGCCACCCGCCGACTAGCGGGGGAGTAACAGATACGCAGTATTTT